Following are 29 T cell receptor beta chains from one sample sequenced in a study of STAT5B mutations in CD4+ large granular lymphocyte leukemia. Assay: immunoSEQ multiplex PCR; the TCRdb copy retains only in-frame clones and omits some. The sample has approximately 52,000 clones, roughly 72% seen once. Material for sequencing was CD4+ T cells from blood buffy coats. These receptors were collected from a human donor in good health.

In nucleotides, the CDR3 is TGCGCCAGCAGCTTGGGGGGACAGGGGCACTACGAGCAGTACGTC. Protein product: CASSLGGQGHYEQYV. V is TRBV5-1 and J is TRBJ2-7; 10 positions agree with TRBD1. The CDR3 has 15 residues. The junction had 3 bases not matched to a gene; V was cut back by 0 bases and J by 3 bases. Germline V CDR1 and CDR2: SGHRS, YFSETQ.

V is TRBV30 and J is TRBJ1-3; no reliable D call. Between the trimmed V and J ends, which lost 1 base and 7 bases, there was a span of 8 bases. There are 12 residues in the CDR3. The germline gives CDR1 GTSNPN, CDR2 SVGIG (reference sequence). The CDR3 sequence: CAWSGGYNTIYF. Here the CDR3 DNA reads TGTGCCTGGAGTGGGGGATACAACACCATATATTTT.

The chain joins TRBV19 to TRBJ2-7, with 7 bases fitting TRBD1. From germline, CDR1 is LNHDA and CDR2 SQIVND (reference sequence). The trim removed 4 bases at V and 6 bases at J, leaving 12 bases unmatched. The CDR3 loop spans 15 amino acids. CDR3 protein: CASSTRRNTGVEQYF. CDR3 bases: TGTGCCAGTAGTACCCGCCGAAACACAGGGGTCGAGCAGTACTTC.

This clone was recorded only once. This chain links TRBV5-1 with TRBJ1-4; D gene uncertain. Germline CDR1 reads SGHRS; CDR2 reads YFSETQ. This CDR3 has 15 residues. V gave up 0 bases and J gave up 0 bases, with 6 bases separating them. This chain's CDR3 is CASSLGDATNEKLFF. The CDR3 region has the DNA TGCGCCAGCAGCTTGGGGGATGCAACTAATGAAAAACTGTTTTTT.

The V call is TRBV5-4, the J call TRBJ1-6; no definite D call. Germline assignment: CDR1 SGHNT and CDR2 YYREEE (reference sequence). V dropped 3 bases and J dropped 0 bases, with 7 bases sitting between them. The CDR3 contains 15 residues. The CDR3 nucleotides read TGTGCCAGCAGCTCCGGCGGCTCCTATAATTCACCCCTCCACTTT. It yields the protein CASSSGGSYNSPLHF.

The chain combines TRBV29-1 with TRBJ2-4; D unresolved. Germline values: CDR1 SQVTM, CDR2 ANQGSEA. Trimming pared 3 bases from V and 7 bases from J, leaving 7 bases between. The CDR3 covers 11 residues. The CDR3: CSVDDGNIQYF. In DNA form, the CDR3 reads TGCAGCGTTGATGACGGTAACATTCAGTACTTC.

This clone was found a few times. The rearrangement joins TRBV9 to TRBJ2-2; 7 bases line up with TRBD1. The trim removed 3 bases at V and 6 bases at J, leaving 2 bases unmatched. This CDR3 region has 13 residues. The V gene's germline CDR1 is SGDLS and CDR2 YYNGEE. The CDR3 bases are TGTGCCAGCAGCGGACAGGGAGCCGGGGAGCTGTTTTTT. Protein sequence: CASSGQGAGELFF.

This chain joins TRBV5-4 and TRBJ2-7; 8 bases map to TRBD2. The V segment lost 0 bases and the J segment 0 bases; nucleotides outside the gene matches: 8. CDR1 is SGHNT and CDR2 is YYREEE in the germline V gene (reference sequence). CDR3 length: 17 amino acids. The CDR3: CASSLGGSGGPSYEQYV. CDR3 nucleotides: TGTGCCAGCAGCTTGGGTGGGAGCGGGGGACCCTCCTACGAGCAGTACGTC.

This rearrangement joins TRBV28 to TRBJ2-2, with no clear D. This CDR3 spans 13 amino acids. The V end was cut by 5 bases, the J end by 5 bases, with 9 bases between. Germline assignment: CDR1 MDHEN and CDR2 SYDVKM. CDR3 amino acids: CASSQILTGELFF. The CDR3 DNA sequence: TGTGCCAGCAGTCAAATCCTGACCGGGGAGCTGTTTTTT.

In this sample, this clone turned up once. The V call is TRBV10-3, the J call TRBJ2-3; possible D gene TRBD2, 6 bases. The CDR3 is made up of 13 amino acids. V lost 7 bases and J 0 bases, leaving 8 bases between the germline ends. The germline V gene has CDR1 ENHRY and CDR2 SYGVKD. In DNA, the CDR3 is TGTGCCATCATGCGGGGTAGCACAGATACGCAGTATTTT. Encoded protein: CAIMRGSTDTQYF.

This clone has just a few counts. The chain links TRBV10-3 to TRBJ2-7; no clear D gene. The CDR3 is 11 amino acids. The germline CDR1 and CDR2 sequences are ENHRY and SYGVKD. Deletions cut 10 bases from V and 3 bases from J, with 10 bases between. The CDR3 region has the DNA TGTGCCACCCTGCAAAGCTACGAGCAGTACTTC. Translated, it gives CATLQSYEQYF.

The chain has TRBV14 and TRBJ2-5; either TRBD1 or TRBD2 may supply D (5 bases each). The germline V gene has CDR1 SGHDN and CDR2 FVKESK. CDR3 length equals 15 residues. Trimming took 2 bases from V and 4 from J, leaving 14 bases between them. CDR3 sequence reads: CASSQRDGYLETQYF. CDR3 coding DNA: TGTGCCAGCAGCCAACGGGACGGCTACTTAGAGACCCAGTACTTC.

This clone was seen a handful of times. This sequence joins TRBV2 and TRBJ1-4; D possibly corresponds to TRBD1 (5 bases). The CDR3 spans 14 residues. The V and J ends lost 4 bases and 4 bases respectively, with 10 bases between them. Germline V gene sequence: CDR1 SNHLY, CDR2 FYNNEI. The DNA for the CDR3 is TGTGCCAGCAGTGTGGGGGGGATTAATGAAAAACTGTTTTTT. It encodes CASSVGGINEKLFF.

The chain employs TRBV29-1 and TRBJ2-1; 7 positions agree with TRBD1. Germline-derived CDR1 and CDR2 are SQVTM and ANQGSEA. Trimming took 0 bases from V and 9 from J; bases not matched to a gene: 11. The CDR3 is 15 amino acids. In DNA form, the CDR3 reads TGCAGCGTTGAAGAGGGGGACAGTTTGTACGGTGAGCAGTTCTTC. Protein: CSVEEGDSLYGEQFF.

The sample holds one count of this clone. This sequence joins TRBV13 and TRBJ1-5, with a weak D call TRBD1 (6 bases). Germline CDR1 reads PRHDT; CDR2 reads FYEKMQ (reference sequence). The CDR3 is 14 amino acids. V dropped 2 bases and J dropped 6 bases, with 11 bases sitting between them. CDR3 DNA: TGTGCCAGCAGCTTAATGGGGGCTGGTCAGCCCCAGCATTTT. This translates into CASSLMGAGQPQHF.

The chain carries TRBV5-1 and TRBJ2-3; the D gene could be TRBD1 or TRBD2 (5 bases each). The CDR3 runs to 16 residues. Germline-derived CDR1 and CDR2 are SGHRS and YFSETQ. Deletions cut 0 bases from V and 2 bases from J, with 13 bases between. In nucleotides, the CDR3 is TGCGCCAGCAGCTTGGACGGGGCTCTAATCACAGATACGCAGTATTTT. It is translated as CASSLDGALITDTQYF.

This clone was counted a single time. J is TRBJ1-2 and V is TRBV19; 9 nucleotides align to TRBD1. V shed 5 bases and J 2 bases; nucleotides not matched to a gene: 3. The CDR3 extends over 14 amino acids. Germline values: CDR1 LNHDA, CDR2 SQIVND (reference sequence). CDR3 DNA sequence: TGTGCCAGTAGTTCCGGACAGGGGAACTATGGCTACACCTTC. Protein product: CASSSGQGNYGYTF.

The chain employs TRBV7-2 and TRBJ1-1; 9 bases are a match to TRBD1. The CDR3 totals 16 residues. V shed 0 bases and J 5 bases; nucleotides not matched to a gene: 7. Germline V gene data show CDR1 as SGHTA and CDR2 as FQGNSA. CDR3 nucleotide sequence: TGTGCCAGCAGCTTAGCCCCACAGGGGGCAGGGACTGAAGCTTTCTTT. It yields the protein CASSLAPQGAGTEAFF.

The chain recombines TRBV2 with TRBJ1-2; 8 positions agree with TRBD1. The CDR3 sequence is 13 residues long. Trimming took 10 bases from V and 6 from J; bases not matched to a gene: 10. The germline V gene has CDR1 SNHLY and CDR2 FYNNEI. CDR3 loop: CATTGQASDGYTF. The CDR3 DNA reads as TGTGCCACCACGGGACAGGCATCGGATGGCTACACCTTC.

The chain carries TRBV4-2 and TRBJ2-1; TRBD2 might be the D (5 bases). The V end lost 4 bases, the J end lost 10 bases, and 23 bases lay between the germline ends. The CDR3 spans 16 residues. Germline V gene sequence: CDR1 LGHNA, CDR2 YNFKEQ. The CDR3 spells CASSPTTPRSEGEQFF. CDR3 DNA sequence: TGTGCCAGCAGCCCAACTACCCCTAGGAGCGAGGGAGAGCAGTTCTTC.

V usage is TRBV14 and J usage is TRBJ1-1; D might be TRBD1 (5 bases). The CDR3 length is 13 residues. The germline V and J ends were trimmed by 4 bases and 7 bases, with 13 bases remaining between them. The V gene's germline CDR1 is SGHDN and CDR2 FVKESK. Here the CDR3 DNA reads TGTGCCAGCAGCCCTTACTCAGGGTTTGAAGCTTTCTTT. Protein: CASSPYSGFEAFF.

This chain joins TRBV27 and TRBJ2-7; TRBD1 aligns across 10 bases. CDR1 is MNHEY, CDR2 SMNVEV, per germline (reference sequence). The ends lost 4 bases at V and 5 bases at J; junction bases unmatched: 8. The CDR3 loop spans 15 amino acids. As DNA, the CDR3 is TGTGCCAGCAGTTCCGCCGGGACAGGGGACGACGAGCAGTACTTC. Translation gives CASSSAGTGDDEQYF.

The V call is TRBV5-1, the J call TRBJ2-7, with TRBD1 identical over 12 bases. CDR3 size: 15 residues. Germline V lookup: CDR1 SGHRS, CDR2 YFSETQ. V shed 4 bases and J 7 bases; nucleotides not matched to a gene: 9. The CDR3 sequence: CASSPLGQGALEQYF. The CDR3 nucleotides are TGCGCCAGCAGCCCGCTGGGACAGGGGGCTTTGGAGCAGTACTTC.

This clone was picked up a small number of times. This chain connects TRBV19 to TRBJ1-1; D may be TRBD1 (5 bases). The V gene's germline CDR1 is LNHDA and CDR2 SQIVND (reference sequence). The CDR3 length is 17 residues. V lost 7 bases and J 0 bases, leaving 21 bases between the germline ends. The CDR3, as DNA: TGTGCCAGTACGTATCCCCCATTTGGGGGAATGAACACTGAAGCTTTCTTT. It encodes CASTYPPFGGMNTEAFF.

The chain links TRBV28 to TRBJ1-5; D not resolved. Deletions cut 3 bases from V and 3 bases from J, with 3 bases between. The germline V gene has CDR1 MDHEN and CDR2 SYDVKM. This CDR3 has 12 amino acids. CDR3 region: CASSFLNQPQHF. Written as DNA, the CDR3 is TGTGCCAGCAGTTTTCTCAATCAGCCCCAGCATTTT.

V and J are TRBV30 and TRBJ2-3; the D gene is possibly TRBD1 (6 bases). Trimming pared 1 base from V and 5 bases from J, leaving 10 bases between. The CDR3 consists of 13 residues. Germline CDR1 reads GTSNPN; CDR2 reads SVGIG (reference sequence). The CDR3 DNA follows: TGTGCCTGGAGTGGCCAGGGGAGAGATACGCAGTATTTT. It is translated as CAWSGQGRDTQYF.

The genes are TRBV7-9 and TRBJ2-5; D is tentatively TRBD1 or TRBD2 (5 bases each). Trimming stripped 6 bases from V and 5 bases from J, with 13 bases between. The germline CDR1 and CDR2 sequences are SEHNR and FQNEAQ (reference sequence). CDR3 size: 13 residues. The CDR3 is CASSRDPPETQYF. DNA of the CDR3: TGTGCCAGCAGTCGGGACCCTCCGGAGACCCAGTACTTC.

The chain links TRBV9 to TRBJ1-1; D may be TRBD1 (5 bases). The CDR3 length is 15 residues. Trimming removed 3 bases at V and 5 bases at J, with 17 bases between. Germline CDR1 SGDLS, CDR2 YYNGEE. CDR3 DNA: TGTGCCAGCAGCGCGGACAAAGCCCCAGGTACTGAAGCTTTCTTT. This encodes CASSADKAPGTEAFF.

V usage is TRBV19 and J usage is TRBJ2-5; D might be TRBD1 (5 bases). The CDR3 is 13 amino acids. Between the trimmed V and J ends, which lost 3 bases and 1 base, there was a span of 6 bases. The V gene's germline CDR1 is LNHDA and CDR2 SQIVND (reference sequence). The CDR3 is CASSMQGQETQYF. The CDR3 coding sequence is TGTGCCAGTAGTATGCAGGGCCAAGAGACCCAGTACTTC.